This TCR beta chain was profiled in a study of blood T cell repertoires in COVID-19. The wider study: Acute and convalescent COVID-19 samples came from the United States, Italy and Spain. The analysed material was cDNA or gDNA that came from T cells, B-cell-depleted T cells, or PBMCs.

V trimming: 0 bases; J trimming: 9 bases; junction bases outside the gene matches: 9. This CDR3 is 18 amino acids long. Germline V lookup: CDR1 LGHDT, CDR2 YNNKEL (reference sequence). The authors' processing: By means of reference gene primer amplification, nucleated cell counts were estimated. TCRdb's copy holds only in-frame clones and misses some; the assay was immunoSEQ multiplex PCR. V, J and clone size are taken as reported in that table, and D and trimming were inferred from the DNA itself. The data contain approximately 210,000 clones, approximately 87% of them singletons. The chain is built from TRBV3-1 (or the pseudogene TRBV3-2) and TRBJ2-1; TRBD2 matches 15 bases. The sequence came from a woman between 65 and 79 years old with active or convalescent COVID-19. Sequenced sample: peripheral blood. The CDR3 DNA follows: TGTGCCAGCAGCCAAGACCCCGGACTAGCGGGAGGGCCTTGTGAGCAGTTCTTC. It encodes CASSQDPGLAGGPCEQFF.